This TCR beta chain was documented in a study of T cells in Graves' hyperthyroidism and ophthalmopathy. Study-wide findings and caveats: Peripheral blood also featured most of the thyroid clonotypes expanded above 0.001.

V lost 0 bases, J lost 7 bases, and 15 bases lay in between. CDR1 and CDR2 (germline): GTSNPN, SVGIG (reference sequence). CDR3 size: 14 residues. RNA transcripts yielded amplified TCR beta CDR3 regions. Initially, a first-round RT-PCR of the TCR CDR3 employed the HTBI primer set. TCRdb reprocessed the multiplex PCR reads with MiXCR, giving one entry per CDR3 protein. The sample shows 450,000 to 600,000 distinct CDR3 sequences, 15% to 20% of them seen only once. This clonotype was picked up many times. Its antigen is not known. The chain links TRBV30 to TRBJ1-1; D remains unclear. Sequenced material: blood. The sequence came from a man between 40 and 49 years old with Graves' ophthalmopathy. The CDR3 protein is CAWSVSLGSHEAFF. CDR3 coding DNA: TGTGCCTGGAGTGTAAGCTTAGGGAGTCATGAAGCTTTCTTT. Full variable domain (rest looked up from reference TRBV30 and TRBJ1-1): SQTIHQWPATLVQPVGSPLSLECTVEGTSNPNLYWYRQAAGRGLQLLFYSVGIGQISSEVPQNLSASRPQDRQFILSSKKLLLSDSGFYLCAWSVSLGSHEAFFGQGTRLTVV.